This T cell receptor (beta chain) was sequenced for a study of cytomegalovirus exposure and HLA in healthy donors. In the study overall: A prior study identified approximately 120 million unique TCR beta sequences from about 180 million T cells. In an early release, HLA-typed donors contributed 75 million to 85 million unique TCR sequences.

For this clone: The antigen is not known.

CDR3 length: 16 amino acids. Per the germline V gene, CDR1 is LNHDA and CDR2 is SQIVND (reference sequence). J lost 5 bases, V lost 9 bases, and 13 bases had no gene match. Both 60 Vbeta primers and 13 Jbeta primers went into the PCR. The data were produced by immunoSEQ multiplex PCR, yet TCRdb's version contains in-frame clones alone and is incomplete. Found here are roughly 140,000 clones, approximately 80% of them singletons; the top ten hold about 2.4%. Study findings and constraints: Researchers catalogued around 150 TCR beta chains as cytomegalovirus-associated.

The origin of this receptor is a woman aged 18-29 years in good health and CMV-seropositive. The rearrangement links TRBV19 to TRBJ2-2; 9 positions match TRBD2. Input material: PBMCs. CDR3 in amino acids: CASRFGGGARTGELFF. Written as DNA, the CDR3 is TGTGCCAGCCGGTTCGGCGGGGGGGCCAGGACCGGGGAGCTGTTTTTT. The entire variable domain, with the rest obtained from reference TRBV19 and TRBJ2-2, is as follows: DGGITQSPKYLFRKEGQNVTLSCEQNLNHDAMYWYRQDPGQGLRLIYYSQIVNDFQKGDIAEGYSVSREKKESFPLTVTSAQKNPTAFYLCASRFGGGARTGELFFGEGSRLTVL.